This entry features one T cell receptor beta chain sequence. Antigen: not known. This sample is drawn from a study of shared clonotypes between healthy human individuals. Looking at the study overall: The study used three CD4 naive, three CD4 memory, two CD8 naive and one CD8 memory plate per donor.

The V segment lost 1 base and the J segment 4 bases; nucleotides outside the gene matches: 10. Germline V gene sequence: CDR1 SGHVS, CDR2 FQNEAQ. The CDR3 sequence is 16 residues long. Findings and caveats of the study: Among a few donors, 4.5% to 5.5% of naive CD4 clonotypes were found in common. Naive subsets typically showed greater estimated richness than memory subsets.

The protocol was immunoSEQ multiplex PCR, while the TCRdb copy is restricted to in-frame clones and leaves out a portion. The sample consists of 550,000 to 700,000 clones, around three quarters of them appearing once. This sequence was found in a woman aged 30 to 39 in good health. J is TRBJ2-7 and V is TRBV7-8; 7 nucleotides line up with TRBD1. Material for sequencing was memory CD4+ T cells sorted from blood. As for subset: CD45RA-negative fraction. CDR3 sequence: CASSLGLRTGRYEQYF. CDR3 in DNA: TGTGCCAGCAGCTTAGGCCTCCGGACAGGTCGGTACGAGCAGTACTTC.